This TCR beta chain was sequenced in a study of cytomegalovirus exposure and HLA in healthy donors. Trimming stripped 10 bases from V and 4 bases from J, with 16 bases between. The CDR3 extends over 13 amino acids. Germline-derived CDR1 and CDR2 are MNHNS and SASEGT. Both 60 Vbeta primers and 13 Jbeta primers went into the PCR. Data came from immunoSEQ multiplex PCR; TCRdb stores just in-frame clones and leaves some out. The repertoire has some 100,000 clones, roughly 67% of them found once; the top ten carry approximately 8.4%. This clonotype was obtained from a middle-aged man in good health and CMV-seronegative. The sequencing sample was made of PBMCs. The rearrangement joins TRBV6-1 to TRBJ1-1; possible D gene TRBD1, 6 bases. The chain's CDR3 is CATLNRASTEAFF. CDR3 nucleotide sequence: TGTGCCACCCTAAACAGGGCCTCCACTGAAGCTTTCTTT.